This TCR beta chain was profiled in a study of shared T cell receptors in the human thymus. Clones were read by immunoSEQ multiplex PCR, and TCRdb kept only the in-frame ones, dropping some. Altogether hundreds of thousands of clones are present, 88% being singletons, with the ten largest covering 0.0085% to 0.012%. CDR1 and CDR2 from the germline V gene are SGHDT and YYEEEE. The CDR3 totals 19 residues. V lost 0 bases and J lost 0; bases outside the gene matches: 11. These data also featured in a second study, about human thymus T cells. That paper states: Resections removed during corrective heart surgery provided the thymus tissue used. Apparent bias marked the V and J gene usage of thymic and blood repertoires. Related work showed strongly overlapping thymic repertoires across unrelated individuals.

The chain has TRBV5-6 and TRBJ2-7; TRBD2 aligns across 11 bases. This TCR was recovered from a boy under two years old with a congenital heart defect. Sequencing was done on a sample of thymocytes. The CDR3 reads CASSLGGSGRALISYEQYF. The CDR3 DNA sequence: TGTGCCAGCAGCTTGGGGGGTAGCGGGAGGGCATTGATCTCCTACGAGCAGTACTTC.